This is a list of T cell receptor beta chains from one sample in a study of blood T cell repertoires in COVID-19. The protocol was immunoSEQ multiplex PCR, while the TCRdb copy is restricted to in-frame clones and leaves out a portion. The repertoire holds 110,000 to 150,000 clones, with 75% to 90% as singletons. The sample taken for sequencing was peripheral blood. These TCRs come from a man in his 70s who had recovered from COVID-19. The CDR3 runs from the conserved cysteine through the conserved F or W. D genes are given only for firm matches. Clone size, where shown, is once, few, many, or a class for clones that have expanded.

d_call	v_call	j_call	clone_size	cdr3_nt	cdr3_aa
TRBD1	TRBV5-5	TRBJ2-7	once	TGTGCCAGCAGCTTGGACAGGGGTTACGAGCAGTACTTC	CASSLDRGYEQYF
TRBD2	TRBV18	TRBJ2-7	NA	TGTGCCAGCTCGATTAGCGGGAGGATTGGCTCCTACGAGCAGTACTTC	CASSISGRIGSYEQYF
TRBD1	TRBV7-6	TRBJ1-3	NA	TGTGCCAGCAGCTTGGGACACAGGGGGGCTGGAAACACCATATATTTT	CASSLGHRGAGNTIYF
NA	TRBV19	TRBJ1-1	few	TGTGCCAGTAGTATTAATTCCAGGGGAGACCTAGAAGCTTTCTTT	CASSINSRGDLEAFF
NA	TRBV2	TRBJ2-2	NA	TGTGCCAGCAGTGTTTCCAGGGATGCCGGGGAGCTGTTTTTT	CASSVSRDAGELFF
NA	TRBV12-3/TRBV12-4	TRBJ1-1	few	TGTGCCTCCCACAACGCCCGGAACACTGAAGCTTTCTTT	CASHNARNTEAFF
TRBD1	TRBV11-2	TRBJ2-3	NA	TGTGCCAGCAGCCCCCGTCCCCTGACAGGGTATGAGCCAGATACGCAGTATTTT	CASSPRPLTGYEPDTQYF
TRBD2	TRBV7-2	TRBJ2-3	NA	TGTGCCAGCAGCTTAAGACTAGCGGGAGGGCCGGGAGATACGCAGTATTTT	CASSLRLAGGPGDTQYF
NA	TRBV19	TRBJ1-1	NA	TGTGCCAGCCATCCGGGTGGAACTGAAGCTTTCTTT	CASHPGGTEAFF
NA	TRBV3-1/TRBV3-2	TRBJ2-7	NA	TGTGCCAGCAGCCAAACTTCCTACGAGCAGTACTTC	CASSQTSYEQYF
TRBD1	TRBV13	TRBJ2-5	NA	TGTGCCAGCAGCTTATGGGACAGGCAGCAAGAGACCCAGTACTTC	CASSLWDRQQETQYF
NA	TRBV3-1/TRBV3-2	TRBJ2-1	NA	TGTGCCAGCAGCCAAGTTTCTCCGGGGCAGTTCTTC	CASSQVSPGQFF
TRBD2	TRBV6-1	TRBJ2-7	NA	TGTGCCAGCAGTGAAAGCGGGAGGGACGAGCAGTACTTC	CASSESGRDEQYF
TRBD1	TRBV6-2/TRBV6-3	TRBJ2-6	NA	TGTGCCAGCAGTTCTTTCCAGGGGGCTGGTGGGGCCAACGTCCTGACTTTC	CASSSFQGAGGANVLTF
TRBD1	TRBV7-9	TRBJ1-2	NA	TGTGCCAGCACCGGAGAGGGACAGCCCGCGCGTTTCTATGGCTACACCTTC	CASTGEGQPARFYGYTF
NA	TRBV19	TRBJ1-1	NA	TGTGCCAGTAGTGGCTACAGGGTAGGGGACACTGAAGCTTTCTTT	CASSGYRVGDTEAFF
TRBD1	TRBV6-6	TRBJ2-7	NA	TGTGCCAGCAGTTACTCGGGACAGGGTTACTACGAGCAGTACTTC	CASSYSGQGYYEQYF
TRBD1	TRBV19	TRBJ2-2	NA	TGTGCCAGTAGTGTCCGGACAGGGGGTAACACCGGGGAGCTGTTTTTT	CASSVRTGGNTGELFF
TRBD1	TRBV30	TRBJ2-7	NA	TGTGCCTGGAGTTGGTCAGGGGGACACGAGCAGTACTTC	CAWSWSGGHEQYF
NA	TRBV18	TRBJ2-1	NA	TGTGCCAGCTCACCAAGTCTGAGCTCCTACAATGAGCAGTTCTTC	CASSPSLSSYNEQFF
NA	TRBV18	TRBJ2-5	NA	TGTGCCAGCTCACCACGGGAGCGGCCACAAGAGACCCAGTACTTC	CASSPRERPQETQYF
NA	TRBV4-1	TRBJ2-7	NA	TGCGCCAGCAGCCAAGAAGGGGCGACGAGCTCCTACGAGCAGTACTTC	CASSQEGATSSYEQYF
TRBD1	TRBV5-1	TRBJ2-7	NA	TGCGCCAGCAGCTTGGAGGACAGGGCCTACGAGCAGTACTTC	CASSLEDRAYEQYF
NA	TRBV18	TRBJ2-5	NA	TGTGCCAGCTCACGACAGGACGTCTGGGAGACCCAGTACTTC	CASSRQDVWETQYF
NA	TRBV6-1	TRBJ1-2	NA	TGTGCCAGCAGTGAAGGTTTGGAGACAGATTCCTATGGCTACACCTTC	CASSEGLETDSYGYTF
NA	TRBV7-2	TRBJ1-1	NA	TGTGCCAGCAGCTTAAGAGGCGAAGGGAGGACTGAAGCTTTCTTT	CASSLRGEGRTEAFF
NA	TRBV4-3	TRBJ2-4	NA	TGCGCCAGCAGCCAGAGGGTAGGAGGGGCCAAAAACATTCAGTACTTC	CASSQRVGGAKNIQYF
NA	TRBV7-9	TRBJ2-5	NA	TGTGCCAGCAGCCGTTCAGGGCAAGAGACCCAGTACTTC	CASSRSGQETQYF
TRBD1	TRBV5-4	TRBJ1-1	NA	TGTGCCAGCCGCCCCGGGACAGGGAACACTGAAGCTTTCTTT	CASRPGTGNTEAFF
NA	TRBV9	TRBJ1-2	many	TGTGCCAGCAGCGTAGGGCAGACAGCTAACTATGGCTACACCTTC	CASSVGQTANYGYTF
NA	TRBV29-1	TRBJ2-1	NA	TGCAGCGCTGAGGAGGGCTTAATATATGAGCAGTTCTTC	CSAEEGLIYEQFF
NA	TRBV5-1	TRBJ1-4	NA	TGCGCCAGCAGACCCACAGCAACTAATGAAAAACTGTTTTTT	CASRPTATNEKLFF
NA	TRBV10-3	TRBJ2-7	few	TGTGCCATCCGAGCAGGGGGAGGCCCCTCCTACGAGCAGTACTTC	CAIRAGGGPSYEQYF
TRBD1	TRBV2	TRBJ2-7	NA	TGTGCCAGCAGTCGGACAGGGGCCCACTACGAGCAGTACTTC	CASSRTGAHYEQYF
TRBD1	TRBV28	TRBJ1-5	NA	TGTGCCAGCAGTTTAGGGACAGCCAATAATCAGCCCCAGCATTTT	CASSLGTANNQPQHF
NA	TRBV15	TRBJ1-3	NA	TGTGCCACCAGCACCGGGGGGAGGGTCCCCTCTGGAAACACCATATATTTT	CATSTGGRVPSGNTIYF
TRBD2	TRBV11-3	TRBJ2-7	NA	TGTGCCAGCAGCCCGACTAGCGGGAGCTACGAGCAGTACTTC	CASSPTSGSYEQYF
NA	TRBV7-9	TRBJ2-7	few	TGTGCCAGCAGCCCCCCAGGGGTTACTAACGAGCAGTACTTC	CASSPPGVTNEQYF
TRBD1	TRBV30	TRBJ2-1	NA	TGTGCCTGGAGGAGGACAGGGGTGGGTAATGAGCAGTTCTTC	CAWRRTGVGNEQFF
NA	TRBV29-1	TRBJ2-2	once	TGCAGCGCGCTAGTGACTATAGGAAGCGGGGAGCTGTTTTTT	CSALVTIGSGELFF
NA	TRBV6-1	TRBJ1-1	NA	TGTGCCAGCAGTGAAAGAGAGAACACTGAAGCTTTCTTT	CASSERENTEAFF
TRBD1	TRBV7-8	TRBJ2-7	NA	TGTGCCAGCAGCTTAGTAAAACCGGGACAGGGCACCTACGAGCAGTACTTC	CASSLVKPGQGTYEQYF
TRBD1	TRBV10-3	TRBJ2-7	few	TGTGCCATCAGCCCAATACCGGGACAGGGGACCTACGAGCAGTACTTC	CAISPIPGQGTYEQYF
TRBD1	TRBV29-1	TRBJ1-2	NA	TGCAGCGCCTCGGGACAGAGCTCCCAAGGCTACACCTTC	CSASGQSSQGYTF
TRBD1	TRBV5-1	TRBJ2-7	NA	TGCGCCAGCAGCTTGGCCTGGGACAGAGGGGGCGAGCAGTACTTC	CASSLAWDRGGEQYF
TRBD1	TRBV7-3	TRBJ2-5	NA	TGTGCCAGCAGCCTGGGACAGGGGGCTGGGACCCAGTACTTC	CASSLGQGAGTQYF
TRBD2	TRBV14	TRBJ2-7	once	TGTGCCCCCCCCGGGAGGCACGAGCAGTACTTC	CAPPGRHEQYF
TRBD2	TRBV4-3	TRBJ2-7	NA	TGCGCCAGCAGCCAAGATTACCAGCGGGACCTTCCCTACGAGCAGTACTTC	CASSQDYQRDLPYEQYF
TRBD1	TRBV19	TRBJ1-4	NA	TGTGCCAGTAGCGAGACAGGGGTAACTAATGAAAAACTGTTTTTT	CASSETGVTNEKLFF
TRBD2	TRBV18	TRBJ2-1	NA	TGTGCCAGCTCACCAAGCCTAGCGGGAACCAATGAGCAGTTCTTC	CASSPSLAGTNEQFF
TRBD1	TRBV9	TRBJ1-2	NA	TGTGCCAGCAGCGTAGGAATACGGGACAGGGAGATCCACTATGGCTACACCTTC	CASSVGIRDREIHYGYTF
NA	TRBV4-3	TRBJ2-3	NA	TGCGCCAGCAGCCAAGATCAGGCAGTCATCAGCACAGATACGCAGTATTTT	CASSQDQAVISTDTQYF
NA	TRBV5-4	TRBJ1-2	NA	TGTGCCAGCAGCTTGTTACCCGCGGAAGGCTACACCTTC	CASSLLPAEGYTF
TRBD1	TRBV7-2	TRBJ2-1	NA	TGTGCCAGCAGCCTTGCTGCCGGGACAGGGGGTTACAATGAGCAGTTCTTC	CASSLAAGTGGYNEQFF